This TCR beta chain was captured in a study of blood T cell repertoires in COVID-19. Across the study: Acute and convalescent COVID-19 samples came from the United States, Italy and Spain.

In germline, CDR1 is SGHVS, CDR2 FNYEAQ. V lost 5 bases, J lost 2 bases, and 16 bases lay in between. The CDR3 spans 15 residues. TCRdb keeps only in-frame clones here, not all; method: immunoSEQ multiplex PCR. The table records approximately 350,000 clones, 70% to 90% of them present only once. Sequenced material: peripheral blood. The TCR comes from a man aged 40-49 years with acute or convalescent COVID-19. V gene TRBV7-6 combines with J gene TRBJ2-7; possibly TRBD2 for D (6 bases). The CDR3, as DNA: TGTGCCAGCAGCCACGGAGGCGGGGTTGCCTACGAGCAGTACTTC. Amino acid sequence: CASSHGGGVAYEQYF.